This passage covers 10 T cell receptor beta chains from one sample sequenced in a study of cytomegalovirus exposure and HLA in healthy donors. The primer mix had 60 Vbeta and 13 Jbeta primers. Repertoires were generated with immunoSEQ multiplex PCR, while TCRdb's copy carries only in-frame clones and drops some. The sample records about 160,000 clones, about 85% being singletons. Source material: PBMCs. The receptors here all came from a man aged 50 to 59 in good health and CMV-seropositive.

On this clone: Compared with germline, one end of the junction differs, possibly owing to a read error. Other DNA variants within this sample encode the same CDR3. This chain links TRBV6-1 with TRBJ2-3, with a possible D match to TRBD1 (6 bases). Germline loops: CDR1 MNHNS, CDR2 SASEGT. The CDR3 runs to 14 residues. CDR3 region: CASSAPGHPDTQYF. Here the CDR3 DNA reads TGCGCCAGCAGTGCCCCGGGACACCCGGATACGCAGTATTTT.

This clone has only a few counts. The chain links TRBV6-5 to TRBJ2-5; a possible D gene is TRBD2 (5 bases). Germline assignment: CDR1 MNHEY and CDR2 SVGAGI. V was pared by 0 bases and J by 6 bases, with 8 bases between. The CDR3 loop spans 13 amino acids. The CDR3 coding sequence is TGTGCCAGCAGTTACTCCCACGGGAAGACCCAGTACTTC. This encodes CASSYSHGKTQYF.

The chain links TRBV10-3 to TRBJ2-2; 11 bases fit TRBD2. Germline V gene data show CDR1 as ENHRY and CDR2 as SYGVKD. The V and J ends lost 2 bases and 4 bases, in that order; junction bases with no gene match: 3. The CDR3 contains 16 residues. The CDR3 DNA follows: TGTGCCATCAGTGAGACTAGCGGGAGTCTCACCGGGGAGCTGTTTTTT. Encoded protein: CAISETSGSLTGELFF.

J is TRBJ2-5 and V is TRBV5-1, with 14 bases aligning to TRBD2. This CDR3 is 16 amino acids long. The germline CDR1 and CDR2 sequences are SGHRS and YFSETQ. The J segment lost 5 bases and the V segment lost 4 bases, leaving 7 bases of the junction unmatched. CDR3 sequence (DNA): TGCGCCAGCAGCACCCGGACTAGCGGGGGGATGGAGACCCAGTACTTC. It is translated as CASSTRTSGGMETQYF.

The chain is built from TRBV30 and TRBJ1-1, with D perhaps TRBD1 (6 bases). The germline CDR1 and CDR2 sequences are GTSNPN and SVGIG (reference sequence). There are 14 residues in the CDR3. The V end was cut by 2 bases, the J end by 1 base, with 11 bases between. In DNA, the CDR3 is TGTGCCTGGAGTACGGGACACCAGAACACTGAAGCTTTCTTT. Translating it yields CAWSTGHQNTEAFF.

This chain connects TRBV7-2 to TRBJ1-4; D ambiguous. V lost 3 bases and J lost 3, with 8 bases in between. Per germline, CDR1 SGHTA and CDR2 FQGNSA. The CDR3 has 14 amino acids. In DNA, the CDR3 is TGTGCCAGCAGCTTTGGACTGGCTAATGAAAAACTGTTTTTT. It codes for CASSFGLANEKLFF.

The V call is TRBV21-1, the J call TRBJ2-2; the table calls TRBD2, which could not be checked here. TRBV21-1 is given as a pseudogene. The CDR3 contains 16 residues. The CDR3 is CASTRTRERSTGELFF. Here the CDR3 DNA reads TGTGCCAGCACGCGAACTCGGGAGCGGAGCACCGGGGAGCTGTTTTTT.

This clone has a single count. This chain connects TRBV9 to TRBJ2-7, with 9 bases identical to TRBD2. The V gene end was trimmed by 1 base and the J gene end by 0 bases; junction bases not matched to a gene: 2. The CDR3 is 15 residues long. Germline V lookup: CDR1 SGDLS, CDR2 YYNGEE. The CDR3 DNA reads as TGTGCCAGCAGCGTAAGAGCGGGGGGCTCCTACGAGCAGTACTTC. Translated, it gives CASSVRAGGSYEQYF. Full variable domain (outside the CDR3, taken from reference TRBV9 and TRBJ2-7): DSGVTQTPKHLITATGQRVTLRCSPRSGDLSVYWYQQSLDQGLQFLIQYYNGEERAKGNILERFSAQQFPDLHSELNLSSLELGDSALYFCASSVRAGGSYEQYFGPGTRLTVT.

This clone was recorded a few times. The chain has TRBV27 and TRBJ1-2; D ambiguous. CDR3 size: 15 residues. Germline CDR1 and CDR2: MNHEY and SMNVEV (reference sequence). V gave up 0 bases and J gave up 7 bases, with 15 bases separating them. CDR3 coding DNA: TGTGCCAGCAGTTTATCTTTCCAGATTTCTGGTGGCTACACCTTC. Its translation: CASSLSFQISGGYTF.

This clone appeared a few times. V is TRBV27 and J is TRBJ1-6; a possible D gene is TRBD1 (6 bases). V lost 6 bases and J 5 bases, leaving 11 bases between the germline ends. Germline CDR1 is MNHEY and CDR2 is SMNVEV (reference sequence). This CDR3 has 14 amino acids. The CDR3 is CASRTGWDNSPLHF. The CDR3 DNA is TGTGCCAGCAGGACAGGTTGGGATAATTCACCCCTCCACTTT.